Presented here are 29 T cell receptor beta chains from one specimen sequenced in a study of blood T cell repertoires in COVID-19. The repertoire was sequenced with immunoSEQ multiplex PCR; TCRdb's copy has only in-frame clones and lacks some. The sample yields 150,000 to 200,000 clones, approximately 80% seen once. The specimen was PBMCs or T cells enriched from blood (not recorded which). These receptors came from a man in his sixties or seventies who had been exposed to COVID-19.

The chain combines TRBV6-5 with TRBJ2-7, with 8 bases fitting TRBD1. The CDR3 length is 14 residues. V lost 6 bases to trimming and J lost 1 base; unmatched junction nucleotides: 5. Germline loops: CDR1 MNHEY, CDR2 SVGAGI. The CDR3 DNA is TGTGCCAGCAGGGTGGGGACAGGATCCTACGAGCAGTACTTC. It is translated as CASRVGTGSYEQYF.

J is TRBJ2-7 and V is TRBV6-5, with a weak D call TRBD2 (5 bases). Trimming shortened V by 2 bases and J by 1 base, and 6 bases separated the two germline ends. CDR3 length equals 13 residues. Germline V gives CDR1 MNHEY, CDR2 SVGAGI. In DNA form, the CDR3 reads TGTGCCAGCAGTTACGGAGGATCCTACGAGCAGTACTTC. It codes for CASSYGGSYEQYF.

This sequence joins TRBV7-2 and TRBJ2-3; 12 nucleotides line up with TRBD2. V lost 5 bases to trimming and J lost 2 bases; unmatched junction nucleotides: 11. The germline V gene has CDR1 SGHTA and CDR2 FQGNSA. There are 18 residues in the CDR3. The CDR3 is CASSGQLGLAGTTDTQYF. The CDR3 DNA is TGTGCCAGCAGCGGGCAACTCGGACTAGCGGGAACCACAGATACGCAGTATTTT.

CDR3 residues: CASGTSGGFYEQYF. DNA of the CDR3: TGTGCCAGCGGGACTAGCGGGGGATTCTACGAGCAGTACTTC. The chain recombines TRBV6-5 with TRBJ2-7; 14 positions agree with TRBD2. V was pared by 8 bases and J by 3 bases, with 3 bases of the junction left unmatched. Germline CDR1 and CDR2: MNHEY and SVGAGI. The CDR3 loop spans 14 amino acids.

The DNA of the CDR3 is TGTGCCAGCAGCTTGTTCGGGGGGGCCGACACCGGGGAGCTGTTTTTT. Translated, it gives CASSLFGGADTGELFF. The chain has TRBV5-4 and TRBJ2-2, with 8 positions matching TRBD2. Germline-derived CDR1 and CDR2 are SGHNT and YYREEE (reference sequence). The CDR3 is made up of 16 amino acids. V lost 1 base and J lost 3; bases outside the gene matches: 5.

The chain couples TRBV6-1 to TRBJ1-2; D gene uncertain. Germline V lookup: CDR1 MNHNS, CDR2 SASEGT. There are 14 residues in the CDR3. V lost 3 bases to trimming and J lost 4 bases, with 12 bases between them. The CDR3 DNA reads as TGTGCCAGCAGTGAGTTCGGCGGGGTCTATGGCTACACCTTC. Translated: CASSEFGGVYGYTF.

The chain employs TRBV6-5 and TRBJ1-5; 9 bases align to TRBD1. Germline-derived CDR1 and CDR2 are MNHEY and SVGAGI. The CDR3 totals 14 residues. With V trimmed by 5 bases and J by 2 bases, 1 base remained unmatched. CDR3: CASSRQGGNQPQHF. CDR3 nucleotides: TGTGCCAGCAGTCGACAGGGGGGCAATCAGCCCCAGCATTTT.

V and J are TRBV7-9 and TRBJ2-5; TRBD1 might be the D (6 bases). The length of the CDR3 is 13 residues. Trimming removed 1 base from V and 7 bases from J, with 10 bases in between. The V gene's germline CDR1 is SEHNR and CDR2 FQNEAQ (reference sequence). This CDR3 reads CASSLDRVGTQYF. DNA for the CDR3: TGTGCCAGCAGCTTAGACAGGGTGGGGACCCAGTACTTC.

V usage is TRBV7-9 and J usage is TRBJ1-6; D not certain. Germline loops: CDR1 SEHNR, CDR2 FQNEAQ (reference sequence). V gave up 5 bases and J gave up 15 bases, with 14 bases separating them. The CDR3 covers 12 residues. CDR3 DNA: TGTGCCAGCAGCCCAATTGACCTAGACCTCCACTTT. This gives the protein CASSPIDLDLHF.

The chain has TRBV7-2 and TRBJ2-7, with D unresolved. Germline CDR1 reads SGHTA; CDR2 reads FQGNSA. This CDR3 has 13 amino acids. V shed 1 base and J shed 3 bases, with 7 bases lying between them. CDR3 in amino acids: CASSLVGLYEQYF. The CDR3 DNA is TGTGCCAGCAGCTTAGTTGGCCTCTACGAGCAGTACTTC. Drawing the rest from reference TRBV7-2 and TRBJ2-7, the complete variable domain is GAGVSQSPSNKVTEKGKDVELRCDPISGHTALYWYRQSLGQGLEFLIYFQGNSAPDKSGLPSDRFSAERTGGSVSTLTIQRTQQEDSAVYLCASSLVGLYEQYFGPGTRLTVT.

The V and J genes are TRBV5-1 and TRBJ1-4; 8 bases agree with TRBD1. V shed 0 bases, J shed 2 bases, and the junction held 0 bases outside the gene matches. Germline loops: CDR1 SGHRS, CDR2 YFSETQ. The CDR3 extends over 15 amino acids. In nucleotides, the CDR3 is TGCGCCAGCAGCTTGGACAGGGGGACTAATGAAAAACTGTTTTTT. This encodes CASSLDRGTNEKLFF.

This chain links TRBV6-6 with TRBJ2-7, with 7 bases identical to TRBD1. V lost 6 bases, J lost 6 bases, and 8 bases stayed unmatched. Germline-derived CDR1 and CDR2 are MNHNY and SVGAGI (reference sequence). The CDR3 is 13 residues long. The CDR3 region has the DNA TGTGCCAGCAGCCCCAGGACAGGTGGCGAGCAGTACTTC. Its protein is CASSPRTGGEQYF.

Worth noting for this clone: The CDR3 ends on some other residue instead of the conserved phenylalanine or tryptophan, so this is likely a read error. Because the CDR3's place on the DNA is in doubt, the DNA is left out and the CDR3 is given as listed by TCRdb. The chain recombines TRBV23-1 with TRBJ2-3; TRBD1, the D gene given by the table, was not confirmed from the DNA. TRBV23-1 is placed among ORFs of uncertain function. Inclusive of both ends, the CDR3 amounts to 9 amino acids. CDR3 region: CASGQVGTA.

V is TRBV4-3 and J is TRBJ2-1, with 8 bases lining up with TRBD2. Germline CDR1 is LGHNA and CDR2 is YSLEER. There are 16 residues in the CDR3. Trimming cost V 4 bases and J 12 bases; bases outside gene matches: 17. The CDR3: CASSPHTSGGPVGQFF. The CDR3 DNA reads TGCGCCAGCAGCCCCCACACTAGCGGAGGGCCAGTGGGGCAGTTCTTC.

This clone was detected once. Here the CDR3 reads CASSAGTGVGNIQYF. DNA of the CDR3: TGCGCCAGCAGCGCCGGGACAGGGGTGGGGAACATTCAGTACTTC. V gene TRBV10-1 combines with J gene TRBJ2-4; TRBD1 matches at 10 bases. J gave up 7 bases and V 6 bases, and 9 bases lay outside the gene matches. CDR1 is WNHNN, CDR2 SYGVQD, per germline (reference sequence). The CDR3 is 15 residues long.

This chain connects TRBV18 to TRBJ2-5; D perhaps matches TRBD2 (6 bases). This CDR3 has 13 residues. Germline-derived CDR1 and CDR2 are KGHSH and LQKENI. V was trimmed by 3 bases and J by 1 base, leaving 6 bases between them. The DNA for the CDR3 is TGTGCCAGCTCACCGGGGGGCCAAGAGACCCAGTACTTC. Its translation: CASSPGGQETQYF. Full variable domain (missing parts from reference TRBV18 and TRBJ2-5): NAGVMQNPRHLVRRRGQEARLRCSPMKGHSHVYWYRQLPEEGLKFMVYLQKENIIDESGMPKERFSAEFPKEGPSILRIQQVVRGDSAAYFCASSPGGQETQYFGPGTRLLVL.

This clone was seen only once. The genes are TRBV3-1 (or the pseudogene TRBV3-2) and TRBJ1-1; a possible D gene is TRBD1 (6 bases). The V and J ends lost 1 base and 4 bases respectively, with 16 bases between them. CDR3 size: 16 residues. CDR1 LGHDT and CDR2 YNNKEL come from the germline V gene (reference sequence). This CDR3 is CASSQVRGAGGTEAFF. The DNA of the CDR3 is TGTGCCAGCAGCCAAGTTCGGGGGGCGGGAGGCACTGAAGCTTTCTTT.

CDR3 coding DNA: TGTGCCAGCAGCTTAGATGGCGGAACCTACGAGCAGTACTTC. Amino acids: CASSLDGGTYEQYF. V is TRBV7-8 and J is TRBJ2-7, with D uncertain. V shed 1 base and J shed 2 bases, with 9 bases lying between them. CDR1 and CDR2 from the germline V gene are SGHVS and FQNEAQ. The CDR3 spans 14 residues.

The gene calls are TRBV7-9 and TRBJ1-2; no clear D. Trimming removed 4 bases from V and 3 bases from J, with 9 bases in between. The germline V gene encodes CDR1 SEHNR and CDR2 FQNEAQ (reference sequence). CDR3 size: 13 residues. CDR3 region: CASSSDTDYGYTF. The CDR3 bases are TGTGCCAGCAGCTCCGACACTGACTATGGCTACACCTTC.

The chain combines TRBV3-1 (or the pseudogene TRBV3-2) with TRBJ2-1, with 10 bases aligning to TRBD2. The CDR3 consists of 17 residues. The trim removed 2 bases at V and 3 bases at J, leaving 7 bases unmatched. Germline V gene sequence: CDR1 LGHDT, CDR2 YNNKEL (reference sequence). The CDR3 is CASSQKPGLAFYNEQFF. CDR3 in DNA: TGTGCCAGCAGCCAAAAACCGGGACTAGCGTTCTACAATGAGCAGTTCTTC.

The chain uses TRBV7-4 and TRBJ2-7, with a weak D call TRBD1 (6 bases). Germline loops: CDR1 SGHVT, CDR2 SQSDAQ. V was clipped by 2 bases and J by 2 bases, with 10 bases between them. The CDR3 runs 14 residues. CDR3 amino acids: CASSLKDRPYEQYF. The CDR3 DNA reads TGTGCCAGCAGCTTAAAGGACAGACCCTACGAGCAGTACTTC.

The V gene is TRBV28, the J gene TRBJ2-1; 14 bases are shared with TRBD2. The CDR3 totals 15 residues. J lost 3 bases, V lost 10 bases, and 5 bases had no gene match. Per the germline V gene, CDR1 is MDHEN and CDR2 is SYDVKM. CDR3: CATTSGGALYNEQFF. CDR3 nucleotide sequence: TGTGCCACGACTAGCGGGGGGGCCCTCTACAATGAGCAGTTCTTC. Full variable domain (outside the CDR3, taken from reference TRBV28 and TRBJ2-1): DVKVTQSSRYLVKRTGEKVFLECVQDMDHENMFWYRQDPGLGLRLIYFSYDVKMKEKGDIPEGYSVSREKKERFSLILESASTNQTSMYLCATTSGGALYNEQFFGPGTRLTVL.

In this sample, this clone turned up a few times. The rearrangement links TRBV5-4 to TRBJ2-1; 7 bases fit TRBD1. The germline CDR1 and CDR2 sequences are SGHNT and YYREEE (reference sequence). V gave up 4 bases and J gave up 8 bases; unmatched junction bases: 9. CDR3 length equals 14 residues. The DNA of the CDR3 is TGTGCCAGCAGCCAAGCCATTCAGGGGGATGAGCAGTTCTTC. As protein: CASSQAIQGDEQFF.

The J gene is TRBJ2-4, the V gene TRBV29-1; D is possibly TRBD2 (6 bases). The CDR3 spans 13 residues. Germline V gene data show CDR1 as SQVTM and CDR2 as ANQGSEA. V was trimmed by 6 bases and J by 6 bases, leaving 15 bases between them. The CDR3 protein is CSVVTKGGNIQYF. The CDR3 bases are TGCAGCGTCGTTACAAAGGGAGGAAACATTCAGTACTTC.

The CDR3 region is CASSPPGGQGTEAFF. The CDR3 bases are TGTGCCAGCAGTCCCCCGGGGGGACAGGGGACTGAAGCTTTCTTT. V is TRBV6-5 and J is TRBJ1-1; 10 bases fit TRBD1. This CDR3 spans 15 amino acids. Trimming took 5 bases from V and 5 from J; bases not matched to a gene: 8. Germline CDR1 reads MNHEY; CDR2 reads SVGAGI.

The V call is TRBV6-5, the J call TRBJ2-7, with D maybe TRBD2 (6 bases). Germline loops: CDR1 MNHEY, CDR2 SVGAGI. Trimming cost V 7 bases and J 1 base, with 17 bases left between them. The CDR3 sequence is 15 residues long. The DNA of the CDR3 is TGTGCCAGCAACGACGGCGGGACGACATCCTACGAGCAGTACTTC. This translates into CASNDGGTTSYEQYF.

V usage is TRBV30 and J usage is TRBJ1-2; D is undetermined. V was shortened by 5 bases and J by 5 bases, with 18 bases between the two germline ends. The CDR3 extends over 14 amino acids. CDR1 and CDR2 from the germline V gene are GTSNPN and SVGIG (reference sequence). Here the CDR3 reads CAWLPQTGRYGYTF. The CDR3 DNA is TGTGCCTGGCTCCCTCAGACGGGGAGGTATGGCTACACCTTC.

The chain joins TRBV4-3 to TRBJ2-7, with TRBD1 identical over 7 bases. This CDR3 contains 16 residues. CDR1 is LGHNA and CDR2 is YSLEER in the germline V gene. The trim removed 2 bases at V and 3 bases at J, leaving 10 bases unmatched. The CDR3 loop reads CASSQSGGLRHYEQYF. In nucleotides, the CDR3 is TGCGCCAGCAGCCAATCAGGGGGTCTCAGGCACTACGAGCAGTACTTC.

A few counts support this clone. The rearrangement uses TRBV10-3 and TRBJ2-1; no reliable D call. In germline, CDR1 is ENHRY, CDR2 SYGVKD. The V gene lost 0 bases and the J gene lost 10 bases, with 16 bases spanning the gap. There are 15 residues in the CDR3. The CDR3 sequence: CAISESTQSKSEQFF. The CDR3 DNA follows: TGTGCCATCAGTGAGTCGACTCAATCGAAATCGGAGCAGTTCTTC.